The 12 T cell receptor beta chains listed next were all sequenced from one sample in a study of blood T cell repertoires in COVID-19. TCRdb's table, derived via immunoSEQ multiplex PCR, lists solely in-frame clones and lacks some. The sample consists of 220,000 or so clones, approximately 80% of them appearing once. The material sequenced was peripheral blood. Receptors were obtained from a woman of 80 years or more with acute or convalescent COVID-19.

A single count supports this clone. V gene TRBV30 combines with J gene TRBJ2-5, with TRBD2 as a possible D gene (5 bases). The V gene lost 1 base and the J gene lost 5 bases, with 14 bases spanning the gap. The CDR3 extends over 14 amino acids. Germline V CDR1 and CDR2: GTSNPN, SVGIG (reference sequence). CDR3 sequence reads: CAWSAPRLAETQYF. Here the CDR3 DNA reads TGTGCCTGGAGTGCCCCGCGGCTAGCTGAGACCCAGTACTTC.

In the case of this clone: Additional DNA sequences in this sample encode the identical CDR3. The rearrangement joins TRBV18 to TRBJ2-5; no definite D call. Between the trimmed V and J ends, which lost 6 bases and 5 bases, there was a span of 10 bases. The CDR3 is 12 amino acids. Germline V gene sequence: CDR1 KGHSH, CDR2 LQKENI. The CDR3, as DNA: TGTGCCAGCTCGCCCCTCGGGGAGACCCAGTACTTC. Residues: CASSPLGETQYF.

V usage is TRBV4-1 and J usage is TRBJ1-2, with D uncertain. CDR1 and CDR2 from the germline V gene are MGHRA and YSYEKL. There are 14 residues in the CDR3. Trimming took off 0 bases at V and 3 bases at J, with 8 bases between the two ends. The CDR3 loop reads CASSQDQVDYGYTF. The CDR3 DNA follows: TGCGCCAGCAGCCAAGATCAGGTGGACTATGGCTACACCTTC.

In this sample, this clone turned up a few times. A read error may produce the germline difference seen at one junction end. The rearrangement joins TRBV29-1 to TRBJ2-5, with D unresolved. The CDR3 contains 14 residues. From germline, CDR1 is SQVTM and CDR2 ANQGSEA. The CDR3 bases are TGCAGCGTCGAAGGGCTCGCCGTAATAGAGACCCAGTACTTC. It yields the protein CSVEGLAVIETQYF.

The chain links TRBV7-3 to TRBJ1-1; D is ambiguous. V was clipped by 5 bases and J by 1 base, with 17 bases between them. The length of the CDR3 is 16 residues. Per the germline V gene, CDR1 is SGHTA and CDR2 is FQGTGA. CDR3 sequence reads: CASSPIGGLGNTEAFF. The CDR3 bases are TGTGCCAGCAGCCCAATTGGAGGGCTAGGGAACACTGAAGCTTTCTTT.

This clone was detected once. The rearrangement uses TRBV4-2 and TRBJ1-1; a weak D match, TRBD1 (6 bases). Germline V gene sequence: CDR1 LGHNA, CDR2 YNFKEQ. Deletions cut 7 bases from V and 5 bases from J, with 17 bases between. This CDR3 region has 14 residues. This CDR3 is CASTKGGQGTEAFF. CDR3 sequence (DNA): TGTGCCAGCACCAAAGGGGGGCAGGGAACTGAAGCTTTCTTT.

The J gene is TRBJ1-1, the V gene TRBV6-5; D might be TRBD1 (5 bases). V lost 2 bases and J lost 4, with 8 bases in between. Germline lookup yields CDR1 MNHEY and CDR2 SVGAGI. The CDR3 sequence is 13 residues long. CDR3 protein: CASSYIRATEAFF. CDR3 nucleotides: TGTGCCAGCAGTTACATCAGGGCCACTGAAGCTTTCTTT.

This chain uses TRBV28 with TRBJ1-3; tentative D call: TRBD1 (6 bases). From germline, CDR1 is MDHEN and CDR2 SYDVKM. The CDR3 runs 16 residues. V dropped 4 bases and J dropped 0 bases, with 13 bases sitting between them. CDR3 sequence: CASSSMDRPSGNTIYF. In DNA form, the CDR3 reads TGTGCCAGCAGTTCGATGGACAGACCCTCTGGAAACACCATATATTTT.

The chain joins TRBV3-1 (or the pseudogene TRBV3-2) to TRBJ2-2; 8 bases match TRBD1. The CDR3 has 11 amino acids. Germline V lookup: CDR1 LGHDT, CDR2 YNNKEL (reference sequence). The ends lost 8 bases at V and 8 bases at J; junction bases unmatched: 1. The CDR3 loop is CASGTGGELFF. CDR3 in DNA: TGTGCCAGCGGGACAGGTGGGGAGCTGTTTTTT.

CDR3 nucleotides: TGTGCCAGCAGCGCTCCAGGCCCAGGGGGGCAAGAGACCCAGTACTTC. Its translation is CASSAPGPGGQETQYF. The chain employs TRBV9 and TRBJ2-5; possibly TRBD1 for D (7 bases). V lost 3 bases and J 2 bases, leaving 17 bases between the germline ends. There are 16 residues in the CDR3. The germline CDR1 and CDR2 sequences are SGDLS and YYNGEE. Using reference TRBV9 and TRBJ2-5 for the parts outside the CDR3, the full variable domain is DSGVTQTPKHLITATGQRVTLRCSPRSGDLSVYWYQQSLDQGLQFLIQYYNGEERAKGNILERFSAQQFPDLHSELNLSSLELGDSALYFCASSAPGPGGQETQYFGPGTRLLVL.

The J gene is TRBJ2-3, the V gene TRBV7-2; 7 bases map to TRBD2. The CDR3 is made up of 15 amino acids. Germline V lookup: CDR1 SGHTA, CDR2 FQGNSA. The V segment lost 2 bases and the J segment 8 bases; nucleotides outside the gene matches: 10. CDR3 DNA: TGTGCCAGCAGCTTACGAGGACTAGTTCGCGGTACGCAGTATTTT. The encoded protein is CASSLRGLVRGTQYF.

The V and J genes are TRBV30 and TRBJ2-7, with 9 bases aligning to TRBD1. In germline, CDR1 is GTSNPN, CDR2 SVGIG (reference sequence). The CDR3 runs to 17 residues. With V trimmed by 0 bases and J by 0 bases, 9 bases remained unmatched. The DNA of the CDR3 is TGTGCCTGGAGTGTACCGGGACAGGGTTTGGGCTCCTACGAGCAGTACTTC. It is translated as CAWSVPGQGLGSYEQYF.